The T cell receptor (beta chain) under discussion was sequenced for a study of blood T cell repertoires in COVID-19. In the study overall: Sources were T cells, B-cell-depleted T cells, or PBMCs; the material itself was cDNA or gDNA.

This CDR3 is 15 amino acids long. Germline V gene sequence: CDR1 LNHDA, CDR2 SQIVND (reference sequence). The junction had 8 bases not matched to a gene; V was cut back by 5 bases and J by 11 bases. Here immunoSEQ multiplex PCR was the method, and the copy in TCRdb shows in-frame clones only, minus some. Of 300,000 to 400,000 clones in the sample, over 75% were seen once. The source of this sequence is a human donor in a cohort sampled during active COVID-19. The sample was peripheral blood. V gene TRBV19 combines with J gene TRBJ2-3; 15 nucleotides align to TRBD2. For the CDR3, the DNA is TGTGCCAGTAGTGCTGCCGGGACTAGCGGGGGGAAGCAGTATTTT. This encodes CASSAAGTSGGKQYF.